This note documents a single T cell receptor beta chain sequence. Its antigen is undetermined. A much more abundant neighbour one base away suggests this may be a read error. V lost 3 bases and J 1 base, leaving 17 bases between the germline ends. Germline V CDR1 and CDR2: MNHEY, SMNVEV (reference sequence). This CDR3 has 17 amino acids. This record belongs to a study of molecular identifiers for immune sequencing clone quantification. Study-wide background: Replicate experiments took RNA from roughly 20,000 or 100,000 naive CD8 cells, divided it five ways and sequenced four.

One entry per CDR3 protein, called by TCRdb with MiXCR from the PCR reads. The profile shows approximately 630,000 distinct CDR3 sequences, around 25% of them singletons. Study-wide results and caveats: In naive cells, clones above 20 RNA copies held under 1% of molecules, whereas in effector cells they held over 98%.

The authors sorted naive CD8 T cells as CD8+CD4-CCR7+CD45RA+. This chain connects TRBV27 to TRBJ2-3, with D perhaps matching TRBD2 (6 bases). The source is a human donor in good health. Some libraries in this study had Jurkat cell RNA spiked in. Source material: naive CD8+ T cells from blood, with Jurkat cell RNA spiked in. This sample's subset: FACS-sorted CD8+CD4-CCR7+CD45RA+ naive T cells. The CDR3: CASSFLLEGGGTDTQYF. CDR3 DNA sequence: TGTGCCAGCAGTTTCCTTCTAGAGGGAGGCGGCACAGATACGCAGTATTTT.